What follows are 27 T cell receptor beta chains derived from one specimen sequenced in a study of response to subunit inactivated influenza vaccine. TCRdb re-called the RT-PCR reads with MiXCR, one entry per CDR3 protein. The data hold roughly 500,000 distinct CDR3 sequences, with roughly 25% observed a single time. The material sequenced was CD4+ T cells sorted from PBMCs, taken 5 days after vaccination. These receptors were taken from a man in his forties or fifties who received an inactivated influenza vaccine.

The chain employs TRBV11-2 and TRBJ2-1; TRBD2 matches 11 bases. CDR1 and CDR2 (germline): SGHAT, FQNNGV. The CDR3 length is 18 residues. After removal of 1 base from V and 4 bases from J, the junction contained 9 bases not matched to a gene. CDR3 DNA sequence: TGTGCCAGCAGCTTAGGGGATAGCGGGAGGGCCTCATACAATGAGCAGTTCTTC. The encoded protein is CASSLGDSGRASYNEQFF.

This clonotype occurred a few times. The chain links TRBV7-2 to TRBJ1-2; 7 bases are shared with TRBD1. There are 15 residues in the CDR3. In germline, CDR1 is SGHTA, CDR2 FQGNSA. Trimming removed 4 bases from V and 2 bases from J; junction bases left unmatched: 7. The CDR3 DNA reads as TGTGCCAGCAGCTACGCCCCGGGACAGAACTATGGCTACACCTTC. The encoded protein is CASSYAPGQNYGYTF. The full variable domain, completed using reference TRBV7-2 and TRBJ1-2, is GAGVSQSPSNKVTEKGKDVELRCDPISGHTALYWYRQSLGQGLEFLIYFQGNSAPDKSGLPSDRFSAERTGGSVSTLTIQRTQQEDSAVYLCASSYAPGQNYGYTFGSGTRLTVV.

V usage is TRBV3-1 and J usage is TRBJ1-2, with D possibly being TRBD1 (6 bases). V gave up 4 bases and J gave up 7 bases, with 10 bases separating them. From germline, CDR1 is LGHDT and CDR2 YNNKEL (reference sequence). CDR3 length: 12 residues. The CDR3 spells CASSRGARGYTF. The DNA of the CDR3 is TGTGCCAGCAGCCGGGGGGCTCGTGGCTACACCTTC.

V is TRBV12-3 or TRBV12-4 and J is TRBJ2-1; 9 nucleotides agree with TRBD1. V dropped 4 bases and J dropped 4; count of bases not matched to a gene: 8. This CDR3 has 16 amino acids. As DNA, the CDR3 is TGTGCCAGCAGTTCCCTGGGACAGGGAGTGTACAATGAGCAGTTCTTC. As protein: CASSSLGQGVYNEQFF.

This chain joins TRBV4-2 and TRBJ2-2; 10 bases are shared with TRBD2. V gave up 0 bases and J gave up 5 bases; unmatched junction bases: 9. Looked up from germline, CDR1 is LGHNA and CDR2 is YNFKEQ. The CDR3 consists of 18 residues. The chain's CDR3 is CASSQDWPSGGRTGELFF. CDR3 in DNA: TGTGCCAGCAGCCAAGATTGGCCTAGCGGGGGTCGGACCGGGGAGCTGTTTTTT.

The V call is TRBV20-1, the J call TRBJ1-1; D not certain. Germline V gene data show CDR1 as DFQATT and CDR2 as SNEGSKA (reference sequence). This CDR3 is 16 amino acids long. The V end was cut by 0 bases, the J end by 6 bases, with 20 bases between. The CDR3 sequence: CSAREGEGSVRPEAFF. The CDR3 DNA follows: TGCAGTGCTAGAGAAGGAGAAGGGTCGGTGAGGCCTGAAGCTTTCTTT.

The chain has TRBV5-1 and TRBJ2-1, with TRBD2 identical over 9 bases. Germline V gives CDR1 SGHRS, CDR2 YFSETQ. The V and J ends lost 0 bases and 1 base, in that order; junction bases with no gene match: 20. The CDR3 is 22 amino acids. The DNA of the CDR3 is TGCGCCAGCAGCTTGGAAAGGGGGCGGTTGGATAGCGGGAGAACTTCCTACAATGAGCAGTTCTTC. It yields the protein CASSLERGRLDSGRTSYNEQFF. Together with reference TRBV5-1 and TRBJ2-1, the CDR3 gives the full variable domain: KAGVTQTPRYLIKTRGQQVTLSCSPISGHRSVSWYQQTPGQGLQFLFEYFSETQRNKGNFPGRFSGRQFSNSRSEMNVSTLELGDSALYLCASSLERGRLDSGRTSYNEQFFGPGTRLTVL.

The rearrangement links TRBV6-5 to TRBJ2-7, with 9 bases matching TRBD2. V lost 2 bases and J lost 7; bases outside the gene matches: 15. This CDR3 contains 17 residues. Germline lookup yields CDR1 MNHEY and CDR2 SVGAGI. CDR3 DNA sequence: TGTGCCAGCAGTTACCCTCTATCTAGCGGGACCTTGGGTGAGCAGTACTTC. It encodes CASSYPLSSGTLGEQYF.

The CDR3 DNA is TGCGCCAGCAGTCCAAACCAATTCTACGAGCAGTACTTC. The encoded protein is CASSPNQFYEQYF. The J gene is TRBJ2-7, the V gene TRBV4-3; D not resolved. The CDR3 is made up of 13 amino acids. CDR1 LGHNA and CDR2 YSLEER come from the germline V gene. V was trimmed by 6 bases and J by 3 bases, leaving 12 bases between them.

J is TRBJ1-2 and V is TRBV27, with TRBD1 as a possible D gene (6 bases). The CDR3 spans 15 residues. The germline CDR1 and CDR2 sequences are MNHEY and SMNVEV (reference sequence). V was shortened by 8 bases and J by 8 bases, with 24 bases between the two germline ends. CDR3 bases: TGTGCCAGCGGGCATGTATCGACAGGAACGAGGGGCTACACCTTC. The encoded protein is CASGHVSTGTRGYTF.

This clonotype has a handful of counts. CDR3: CASSPGLAGSTEQFF. The CDR3 region has the DNA TGTGCCAGCAGCCCTGGACTAGCGGGCTCAACGGAGCAGTTCTTC. The chain employs TRBV7-2 and TRBJ2-1, with TRBD2 identical over 11 bases. The CDR3 totals 15 residues. Germline lookup yields CDR1 SGHTA and CDR2 FQGNSA. With 5 bases clipped from V and 10 bases from J, the junction kept 10 bases outside the gene matches.

The chain joins TRBV28 to TRBJ2-7; D gene uncertain. V was shortened by 4 bases and J by 0 bases, with 16 bases between the two germline ends. Per the germline V gene, CDR1 is MDHEN and CDR2 is SYDVKM. The CDR3 is 16 amino acids. CDR3 bases: TGTGCCAGCAGTTCATACTTTCCGGGCAACTCCTACGAGCAGTACTTC. Translating gives CASSSYFPGNSYEQYF. Based on the CDR3 plus reference TRBV28 and TRBJ2-7, the full variable domain is DVKVTQSSRYLVKRTGEKVFLECVQDMDHENMFWYRQDPGLGLRLIYFSYDVKMKEKGDIPEGYSVSREKKERFSLILESASTNQTSMYLCASSSYFPGNSYEQYFGPGTRLTVT.

The chain combines TRBV7-9 with TRBJ2-1; TRBD1 agrees at 8 bases. Trimming at V came to 4 bases and at J to 5 bases, leaving 4 bases not matched to a gene. CDR1 and CDR2 from the germline V gene are SEHNR and FQNEAQ (reference sequence). The CDR3 contains 14 residues. The CDR3 protein is CASSSWTGNNEQFF. In nucleotides, the CDR3 is TGTGCCAGCAGCTCTTGGACAGGGAACAATGAGCAGTTCTTC.

Only a few counts were recorded for this clonotype. The V gene is TRBV12-3 or TRBV12-4, the J gene TRBJ2-2; D unclear. This CDR3 comprises 11 residues. V gave up 7 bases and J gave up 11 bases, with 11 bases separating them. The CDR3 nucleotides are TGTGCCAGCAAATGGGGTGGCGAGCTGTTTTTT. Protein: CASKWGGELFF.

This clonotype was detected a few times. CDR3 residues: CSAAQGARTEAFF. The CDR3 DNA reads TGCAGTGCTGCACAGGGGGCGCGGACTGAAGCTTTCTTT. The V gene is TRBV20-1, the J gene TRBJ1-1; 9 nucleotides line up with TRBD1. V lost 5 bases and J lost 5; bases outside the gene matches: 6. Germline CDR1 is DFQATT and CDR2 is SNEGSKA (reference sequence). The CDR3 loop spans 13 amino acids.

The chain employs TRBV12-3 or TRBV12-4 and TRBJ2-2, with 11 bases lining up with TRBD1. There are 16 residues in the CDR3. V was clipped by 6 bases and J by 4 bases; unmatched bases: 7. The CDR3 nucleotides are TGTGCCAGCAGGCCCCCCGGGACAGGGGGCACCGGGGAGCTGTTTTTT. This sequence encodes CASRPPGTGGTGELFF.

The chain has TRBV2 and TRBJ1-2; D is unresolved. The CDR3 contains 14 residues. In germline, CDR1 is SNHLY, CDR2 FYNNEI. V was pared by 3 bases and J by 2 bases, with 10 bases between. CDR3 region: CASSDSNGNYGYTF. In nucleotides, the CDR3 is TGTGCCAGCAGTGACAGTAACGGAAACTATGGCTACACCTTC.

The chain couples TRBV6-1 to TRBJ2-1; possible D gene TRBD2, 5 bases. Germline CDR1 MNHNS, CDR2 SASEGT. This CDR3 contains 17 residues. Trimming cost V 5 bases and J 0 bases, with 17 bases left between them. The CDR3 DNA reads as TGTGCCAGCAGTCTTATTCCTAGCCTTAGCTCCTACAATGAGCAGTTCTTC. Protein sequence: CASSLIPSLSSYNEQFF.

The rearrangement links TRBV30 to TRBJ1-5; 7 bases match TRBD1. The CDR3 extends over 14 amino acids. V shed 2 bases and J 4 bases; nucleotides not matched to a gene: 5. The germline CDR1 and CDR2 sequences are GTSNPN and SVGIG (reference sequence). CDR3 nucleotides: TGTGCCTGGAGTACGGGACAGACAAATCAGCCCCAGCATTTT. Translating gives CAWSTGQTNQPQHF.

V gene TRBV28 combines with J gene TRBJ2-7; 8 positions match TRBD2. Germline lookup yields CDR1 MDHEN and CDR2 SYDVKM. V shed 3 bases and J 1 base; nucleotides not matched to a gene: 8. The CDR3 spans 16 residues. CDR3 bases: TGTGCCAGCAGTTTCATCGGACTAGCCGCTTCCTACGAGCAGTACTTC. This encodes CASSFIGLAASYEQYF.

The chain has TRBV5-1 and TRBJ2-3, with TRBD2 identical over 7 bases. Germline assignment: CDR1 SGHRS and CDR2 YFSETQ. The CDR3 is 15 residues long. V lost 4 bases and J lost 2; bases outside the gene matches: 7. Written as DNA, the CDR3 is TGCGCCAGCAGCGGGGTTCTAGCGGACACAGATACGCAGTATTTT. This translates into CASSGVLADTDTQYF.

The chain has TRBV4-2 and TRBJ2-5; TRBD2 matches 7 bases. The CDR3 covers 17 residues. Trimming at V came to 4 bases and at J to 2 bases, leaving 13 bases not matched to a gene. Looked up from germline, CDR1 is LGHNA and CDR2 is YNFKEQ. In DNA, the CDR3 is TGTGCCAGCAGCCCCATACATCCGGGGGGTATACAAGAGACCCAGTACTTC. Its protein is CASSPIHPGGIQETQYF.

The chain is built from TRBV6-1 and TRBJ2-6, with D perhaps assigned TRBD1 or TRBD2 (5 bases each). Germline V gene lookup returns CDR1 MNHNS and CDR2 SASEGT. Trimming stripped 5 bases from V and 0 bases from J, with 14 bases between. The CDR3 contains 17 residues. The CDR3 here is CASSLVAGSSGANVLTF. Written as DNA, the CDR3 is TGTGCCAGCAGTCTGGTCGCAGGGAGCTCTGGGGCCAACGTCCTGACTTTC.

The table lists this clonotype with a few counts. The rearrangement joins TRBV24-1 to TRBJ1-1, with no clear D. From germline, CDR1 is KGHDR and CDR2 SFDVKD. The CDR3 runs 14 residues. V was pared by 2 bases and J by 5 bases, with 11 bases between. The CDR3 bases are TGTGCCACCAGTGATTCGTTCACTGGGACTGAAGCTTTCTTT. This gives the protein CATSDSFTGTEAFF.

There are a few counts of this clonotype. The J gene is TRBJ2-5, the V gene TRBV20-1; 8 bases match TRBD2. J gave up 2 bases and V 6 bases, and 8 bases lay outside the gene matches. In germline, CDR1 is DFQATT, CDR2 SNEGSKA (reference sequence). The CDR3 is 14 residues long. The CDR3 sequence: CSADVAGPQETQYF. The CDR3 DNA follows: TGCAGTGCGGACGTAGCGGGGCCACAAGAGACCCAGTACTTC.

The genes are TRBV20-1 and TRBJ2-1; D is ambiguous. The CDR3 is 15 amino acids. Germline lookup yields CDR1 DFQATT and CDR2 SNEGSKA (reference sequence). Trimming took off 0 bases at V and 1 base at J, with 10 bases between the two ends. The CDR3 is CSARDRYLSYNEQFF. CDR3 bases: TGCAGTGCTAGAGATCGTTATTTATCCTACAATGAGCAGTTCTTC.

The rearrangement joins TRBV7-7 to TRBJ2-5; 7 positions match TRBD1. V was clipped by 4 bases and J by 1 base; unmatched bases: 9. Germline loops: CDR1 SSHAT, CDR2 FNYEAQ (reference sequence). The CDR3 has 16 amino acids. CDR3 coding DNA: TGTGCCAGCAGCTCCGAGACAGGGAAATTCCAAGAGACCCAGTACTTC. Its protein is CASSSETGKFQETQYF.